This T cell receptor beta chain derives from a study of vaccination effects on CD4 cells after COVID-19. Study at large: Post-vaccine draws lagged the second dose by a median of 72 days.

CDR1 is LGHDT and CDR2 is YNNKEL in the germline V gene (reference sequence). The CDR3 totals 15 residues. V lost 1 base, J lost 7 bases, and 14 bases lay in between. About this clone: The target antigen is unknown.

Measured with immunoSEQ multiplex PCR; TCRdb has only the in-frame clones, and not every one. The sample consists of 25,000 to 40,000 clones, roughly 60% of them appearing once. Findings of the study overall: A shortage of convalescent patients and an absence of early post-infection timepoints characterized the study. Marked clonal contraction was seen in infection- and vaccine-induced clones late after vaccination.

Viral peptide pools were used in the ViraFEST assay to expand antigen-specific CD4+ T cells, and sequencing came afterward. Subsequent to 10 days of culture, CD4+ T cells were isolated. Participants each got two BNT162b2 or mRNA-1273 vaccine doses. In the cultures, half the medium was exchanged for IL-2 medium on days 3 and 7. This sequence joins TRBV3-1 (or the pseudogene TRBV3-2) and TRBJ1-5; D unclear. This clonotype was sampled from a human donor who received a COVID-19 vaccine. Sample: CD4+ T cells from PBMCs cultured with SARS-CoV-2 spike peptides, taken after COVID-19 vaccination. As DNA, the CDR3 is TGTGCCAGCAGCCAAGTGTTTTCTCTTAGCCAGCCCCAGCATTTT. Translating gives CASSQVFSLSQPQHF.